Here is one TCR beta chain with its context. This sample was included in a study of blood T cell repertoires in COVID-19. Study information: There were acute and convalescent COVID-19 samples, and they came from the United States, Italy and Spain.

Per the authors' pipeline: Estimated nucleated cell counts came from reference gene primer amplification. Sequencing used immunoSEQ multiplex PCR; TCRdb keeps in-frame clones, though not all of them. V and J calls and clone size come straight from that table; D and trimming were deduced from the DNA. Among fewer than 50,000 clones, about 81% were seen once, and the ten largest hold more than 30%. The germline V and J ends were trimmed by 8 bases and 4 bases, with 14 bases remaining between them. The germline gives CDR1 MNHEY, CDR2 SMNVEV (reference sequence). The CDR3 has 13 amino acids. The sequence was obtained from a man in his forties or fifties with active or convalescent COVID-19. The rearrangement links TRBV27 to TRBJ1-1; tentatively, D is TRBD1 (6 bases). Input material: peripheral blood. The CDR3 loop is CASRAGVSTEAFF. Here the CDR3 DNA reads TGTGCCAGCCGCGCAGGGGTATCCACTGAAGCTTTCTTT.